The 19 T cell receptor beta chains given below trace back to one sample, sequenced in a study of cytomegalovirus exposure and HLA in healthy donors. PCR amplification relied on 60 Vbeta primers (plus 13 Jbeta primers). The assay was immunoSEQ multiplex PCR, and TCRdb's table has in-frame clones only and misses some. The listing records 200,000 to 250,000 clones. Sequencing was carried out using PBMCs. The source is a woman younger than 45 in good health and CMV-seropositive.

This chain links TRBV19 with TRBJ2-7, with 7 bases matching TRBD1. The V gene's germline CDR1 is LNHDA and CDR2 SQIVND (reference sequence). The CDR3 has 14 amino acids. V lost 7 bases to trimming and J lost 0 bases; unmatched junction nucleotides: 6. The CDR3 DNA follows: TGTGCCAGTACCCCGGACAGGAGCTCCTACGAGCAGTACTTC. This encodes CASTPDRSSYEQYF.

This chain links TRBV6-6 with TRBJ2-5, with no clear D. The germline V and J ends were trimmed by 6 bases and 2 bases, with 13 bases remaining between them. The V gene's germline CDR1 is MNHNY and CDR2 SVGAGI (reference sequence). The CDR3 has 14 amino acids. CDR3 protein: CASRPWLGQETQYF. For the CDR3, the DNA is TGTGCCAGCAGACCGTGGCTAGGTCAAGAGACCCAGTACTTC.

The chain recombines TRBV27 with TRBJ2-1; 8 bases map to TRBD2. CDR3 size: 16 residues. Trimming took 1 base from V and 5 from J; bases not matched to a gene: 7. CDR1 MNHEY and CDR2 SMNVEV come from the germline V gene (reference sequence). CDR3 amino acids: CASSLFSGSPNNEQFF. The CDR3, as DNA: TGTGCCAGCAGTTTATTCAGCGGGAGCCCCAACAATGAGCAGTTCTTC.

This chain links TRBV10-3 with TRBJ2-5, with 9 bases lining up with TRBD2. Germline trimming cut 4 bases from V and 2 bases from J; bases unmatched to any gene: 2. Per the germline V gene, CDR1 is ENHRY and CDR2 is SYGVKD. The CDR3 is 14 residues long. The CDR3 nucleotides are TGTGCCATCAGTGTTGCGGGAGGGCAAGAGACCCAGTACTTC. Amino acid sequence: CAISVAGGQETQYF.

The V call is TRBV29-1, the J call TRBJ1-5; a weak D match, TRBD1 (6 bases). Germline-derived CDR1 and CDR2 are SQVTM and ANQGSEA. This CDR3 has 15 residues. V was clipped by 2 bases and J by 2 bases, with 13 bases between them. CDR3: CSVESRGTCNQPQHF. For the CDR3, the DNA is TGCAGCGTTGAAAGCAGGGGAACTTGCAATCAGCCCCAGCATTTT.

The chain couples TRBV28 to TRBJ2-6; D may be TRBD2 (5 bases). The V end lost 6 bases, the J end lost 0 bases, and 15 bases lay between the germline ends. Per germline, CDR1 MDHEN and CDR2 SYDVKM. This CDR3 is built from 17 residues. CDR3 in amino acids: CASSPLADFSGANVLTF. Here the CDR3 DNA reads TGTGCCAGCAGCCCCCTAGCAGACTTCTCTGGGGCCAACGTCCTGACTTTC.

This chain joins TRBV10-3 and TRBJ1-1, with D tentatively TRBD1 (5 bases). V gave up 5 bases and J gave up 1 base, with 8 bases separating them. The CDR3 extends over 13 amino acids. Germline CDR1 is ENHRY and CDR2 is SYGVKD. CDR3 protein: CAISSTGNTEAFF. The CDR3 DNA sequence: TGTGCCATCAGTAGTACAGGGAACACTGAAGCTTTCTTT.

The genes are TRBV9 and TRBJ1-2, with D possibly matching TRBD1 (6 bases). Germline CDR1 and CDR2: SGDLS and YYNGEE. The V end was cut by 0 bases, the J end by 4 bases, with 7 bases between. CDR3 length: 13 residues. The CDR3 DNA is TGTGCCAGCAGCGTAGCGGACAGCTATGGCTACACCTTC. It translates to CASSVADSYGYTF.

V is TRBV5-1 and J is TRBJ2-7; D may be TRBD2 (6 bases). With 2 bases removed from V and 0 bases from J, the gap between germline ends came to 9 bases. The CDR3 has 14 amino acids. Looked up from germline, CDR1 is SGHRS and CDR2 is YFSETQ. CDR3 region: CASSLGGTSYEQYF. The CDR3 DNA is TGCGCCAGCAGCTTAGGAGGGACCTCCTACGAGCAGTACTTC.

The chain employs TRBV7-2 and TRBJ2-5; TRBD1 agrees at 7 bases. Trimming cost V 6 bases and J 3 bases; bases outside gene matches: 4. The length of the CDR3 is 13 residues. Germline-derived CDR1 and CDR2 are SGHTA and FQGNSA. The CDR3: CASRKGQEETQYF. The CDR3 DNA follows: TGTGCCAGCAGGAAAGGACAGGAAGAGACCCAGTACTTC.

The chain couples TRBV9 to TRBJ2-5; weak D call: TRBD2 (5 bases). The CDR3 runs 16 residues. CDR1 and CDR2 (germline): SGDLS, YYNGEE. V lost 0 bases, J lost 3 bases, and 15 bases lay in between. CDR3 region: CASSVGGTLGEETQYF. The DNA for the CDR3 is TGTGCCAGCAGCGTAGGAGGCACCTTGGGAGAAGAGACCCAGTACTTC.

This chain uses TRBV28 with TRBJ2-7; no clear D. The CDR3 runs 14 residues. Trimming removed 3 bases at V and 0 bases at J, with 9 bases between. Germline CDR1 reads MDHEN; CDR2 reads SYDVKM. The CDR3 DNA follows: TGTGCCAGCAGTTTTTTTGGAGTCTCCTACGAGCAGTACTTC. Its protein product is CASSFFGVSYEQYF. Looking up the rest from reference TRBV28 and TRBJ2-7 gives the full variable domain: DVKVTQSSRYLVKRTGEKVFLECVQDMDHENMFWYRQDPGLGLRLIYFSYDVKMKEKGDIPEGYSVSREKKERFSLILESASTNQTSMYLCASSFFGVSYEQYFGPGTRLTVT.

The gene calls are TRBV6-5 and TRBJ2-7, with 8 bases identical to TRBD1. Germline-derived CDR1 and CDR2 are MNHEY and SVGAGI. V dropped 0 bases and J dropped 7; count of bases not matched to a gene: 11. The CDR3 is made up of 16 amino acids. The CDR3 nucleotides are TGTGCCAGCAGTTACTCGACAGGGGATCCTTGGTATGAGCAGTACTTC. This gives the protein CASSYSTGDPWYEQYF.

The V call is TRBV19, the J call TRBJ1-1, with TRBD1 identical over 8 bases. J lost 4 bases, V lost 6 bases, and 10 bases had no gene match. Germline lookup yields CDR1 LNHDA and CDR2 SQIVND (reference sequence). The length of the CDR3 is 15 residues. The CDR3 loop is CASRSQGAASTEAFF. In DNA form, the CDR3 reads TGTGCCAGTAGATCCCAGGGGGCTGCGAGCACTGAAGCTTTCTTT.

The chain combines TRBV5-1 with TRBJ2-5; 8 bases match TRBD1. Germline assignment: CDR1 SGHRS and CDR2 YFSETQ. V trimming: 4 bases; J trimming: 2 bases; junction bases outside the gene matches: 4. CDR3 length: 14 amino acids. In DNA form, the CDR3 reads TGCGCCAGCAGCCCCGGACAGGGACAAGAGACCCAGTACTTC. Translation gives CASSPGQGQETQYF.

The V gene is TRBV6-1, the J gene TRBJ1-6; TRBD1 aligns across 7 bases. The V and J ends lost 4 bases and 14 bases, in that order; junction bases with no gene match: 5. Germline V gene sequence: CDR1 MNHNS, CDR2 SASEGT. The length of the CDR3 is 12 residues. The CDR3 protein is CASSGQGHSLHF. CDR3 DNA sequence: TGTGCCAGCAGTGGACAGGGCCATTCCCTCCACTTT.

The chain links TRBV16 to TRBJ1-4; D might be TRBD1 (5 bases). CDR3 length: 13 amino acids. From germline, CDR1 is KGHSY and CDR2 FQNENV. Trimming took off 4 bases at V and 17 bases at J, with 20 bases between the two ends. The chain's CDR3 is CASSPPRRGPFFF. For the CDR3, the DNA is TGTGCCAGCAGCCCTCCCCGAAGGGGTCCGTTTTTTTTT.

V gene TRBV29-1 combines with J gene TRBJ2-7; D may be TRBD1 (6 bases). With 7 bases removed from V and 3 bases from J, the gap between germline ends came to 13 bases. The CDR3 runs to 12 residues. Per the germline V gene, CDR1 is SQVTM and CDR2 is ANQGSEA. CDR3 in amino acids: CSAFTGIYEQYF. In nucleotides, the CDR3 is TGCAGCGCTTTCACAGGGATCTACGAGCAGTACTTC.

The gene calls are TRBV7-2 and TRBJ2-7; D is perhaps TRBD1 (5 bases). Germline V gives CDR1 SGHTA, CDR2 FQGNSA. V was clipped by 5 bases and J by 4 bases, with 12 bases between them. The CDR3 totals 13 residues. DNA of the CDR3: TGTGCCAGCAGCCTTCCCCCAGGGTACGAGCAGTACTTC. Translating gives CASSLPPGYEQYF.